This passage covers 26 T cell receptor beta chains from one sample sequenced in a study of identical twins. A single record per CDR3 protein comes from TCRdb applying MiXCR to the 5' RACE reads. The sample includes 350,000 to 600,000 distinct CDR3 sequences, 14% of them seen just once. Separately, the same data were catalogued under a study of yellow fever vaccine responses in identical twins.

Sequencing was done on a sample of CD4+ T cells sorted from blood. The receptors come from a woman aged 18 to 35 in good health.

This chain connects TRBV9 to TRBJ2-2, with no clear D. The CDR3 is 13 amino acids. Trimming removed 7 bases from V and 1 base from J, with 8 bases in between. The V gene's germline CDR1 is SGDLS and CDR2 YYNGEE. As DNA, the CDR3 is TGTGCCAGCGCCAGAGGGAACACCGGGGAGCTGTTTTTT. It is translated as CASARGNTGELFF.

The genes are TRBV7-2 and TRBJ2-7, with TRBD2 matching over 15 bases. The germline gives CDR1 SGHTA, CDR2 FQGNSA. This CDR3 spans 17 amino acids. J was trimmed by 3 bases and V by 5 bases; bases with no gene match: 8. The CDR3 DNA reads TGTGCCAGCAGCCTCGGGACTAGCGGGAGGCGTCTCTACGAGCAGTACTTC. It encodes CASSLGTSGRRLYEQYF.

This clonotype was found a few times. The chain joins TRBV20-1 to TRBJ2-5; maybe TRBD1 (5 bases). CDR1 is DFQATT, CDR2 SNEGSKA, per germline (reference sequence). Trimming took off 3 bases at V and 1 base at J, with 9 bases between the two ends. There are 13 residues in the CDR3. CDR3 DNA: TGCAGTGCTAGGGCGACAGCCCAAGAGACCCAGTACTTC. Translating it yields CSARATAQETQYF.

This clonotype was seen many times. Here the CDR3 reads CASSFSPADTQYF. The CDR3 DNA sequence: TGTGCCAGCAGTTTCTCCCCCGCAGATACGCAGTATTTT. This chain joins TRBV12-3 or TRBV12-4 and TRBJ2-3; no clear D gene. Between the trimmed V and J ends, which lost 3 bases and 4 bases, there was a span of 8 bases. CDR3 length: 13 amino acids.

This CDR3 reads CASSFTGLEHTEAFF. The CDR3 bases are TGTGCCAGCAGTTTCACAGGGTTAGAACACACTGAAGCTTTCTTT. V usage is TRBV5-6 and J usage is TRBJ1-1; possible D gene TRBD1, 6 bases. This CDR3 is 15 amino acids long. V lost 5 bases and J 3 bases, leaving 17 bases between the germline ends. Germline V gene data show CDR1 as SGHDT and CDR2 as YYEEEE.

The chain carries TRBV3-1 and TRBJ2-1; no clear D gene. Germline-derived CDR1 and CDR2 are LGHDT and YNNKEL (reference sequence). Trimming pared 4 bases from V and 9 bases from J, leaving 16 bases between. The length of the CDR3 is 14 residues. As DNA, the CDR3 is TGTGCCAGCAGCCGACCCGCGCAGCACGGTGAGCAGTTCTTC. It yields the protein CASSRPAQHGEQFF.

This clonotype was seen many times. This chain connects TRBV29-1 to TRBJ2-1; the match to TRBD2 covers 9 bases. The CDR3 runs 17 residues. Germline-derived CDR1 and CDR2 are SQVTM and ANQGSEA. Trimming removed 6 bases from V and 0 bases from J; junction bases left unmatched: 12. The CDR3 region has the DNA TGCAGCGTCAAGACTAGCGGAGTACGTGGCTCCTACAATGAGCAGTTCTTC. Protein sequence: CSVKTSGVRGSYNEQFF.

The chain's CDR3 is CASSLASGRGDTQYF. CDR3 DNA: TGTGCCAGCAGCTTAGCGAGTGGGAGAGGGGATACGCAGTATTTT. The V and J genes are TRBV7-9 and TRBJ2-3; weak D call: TRBD2 (5 bases). CDR1 and CDR2 from the germline V gene are SEHNR and FQNEAQ (reference sequence). This CDR3 comprises 15 residues. V gave up 0 bases and J gave up 6 bases, with 13 bases separating them.

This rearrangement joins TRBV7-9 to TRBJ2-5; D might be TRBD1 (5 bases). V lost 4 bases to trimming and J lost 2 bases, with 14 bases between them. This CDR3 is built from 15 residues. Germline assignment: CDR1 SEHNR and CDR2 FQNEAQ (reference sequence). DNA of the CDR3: TGTGCCAGCAGCTCGGTGCCAGGGTTACAAGAGACCCAGTACTTC. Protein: CASSSVPGLQETQYF.

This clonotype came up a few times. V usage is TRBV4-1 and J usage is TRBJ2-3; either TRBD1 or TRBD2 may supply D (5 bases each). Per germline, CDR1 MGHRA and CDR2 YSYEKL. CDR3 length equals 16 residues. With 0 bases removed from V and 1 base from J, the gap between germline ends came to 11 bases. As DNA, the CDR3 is TGCGCCAGCAGCCAAGATAGTAGGGACCGCACAGATACGCAGTATTTT. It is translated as CASSQDSRDRTDTQYF.

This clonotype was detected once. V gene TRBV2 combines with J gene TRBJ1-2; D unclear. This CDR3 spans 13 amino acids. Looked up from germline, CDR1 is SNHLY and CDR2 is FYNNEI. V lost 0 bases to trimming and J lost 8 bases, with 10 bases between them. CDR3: CASSEAPSGGYTF. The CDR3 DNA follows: TGTGCCAGCAGTGAAGCGCCATCGGGGGGCTACACCTTC.

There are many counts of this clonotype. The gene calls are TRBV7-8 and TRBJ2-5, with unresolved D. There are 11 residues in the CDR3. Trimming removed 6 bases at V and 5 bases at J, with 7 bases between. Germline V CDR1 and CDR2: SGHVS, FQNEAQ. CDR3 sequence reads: CASRQGETQYF. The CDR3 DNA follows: TGTGCCAGCAGGCAAGGGGAGACCCAGTACTTC.

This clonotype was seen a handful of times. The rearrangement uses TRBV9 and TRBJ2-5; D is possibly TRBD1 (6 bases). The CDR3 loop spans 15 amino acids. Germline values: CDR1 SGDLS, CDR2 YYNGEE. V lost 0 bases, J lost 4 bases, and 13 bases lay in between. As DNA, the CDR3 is TGTGCCAGCAGCGTAGGGTTGGGCAGGGGAGAGACCCAGTACTTC. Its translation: CASSVGLGRGETQYF.

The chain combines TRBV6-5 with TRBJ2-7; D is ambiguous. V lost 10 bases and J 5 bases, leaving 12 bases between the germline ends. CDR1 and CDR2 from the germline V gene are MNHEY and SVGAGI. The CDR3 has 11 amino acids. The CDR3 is CATRATNEQYF. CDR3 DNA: TGTGCCACCCGGGCCACCAACGAGCAGTACTTC.

The CDR3 bases are TGTGCCAGCAGTTTACCCAACCCCCAAAGGAAGTTCTTC. Translation gives CASSLPNPQRKFF. The rearrangement joins TRBV28 to TRBJ2-1, with D hard to call. CDR3 length: 13 residues. Trimming took off 2 bases at V and 14 bases at J, with 16 bases between the two ends. Germline assignment: CDR1 MDHEN and CDR2 SYDVKM.

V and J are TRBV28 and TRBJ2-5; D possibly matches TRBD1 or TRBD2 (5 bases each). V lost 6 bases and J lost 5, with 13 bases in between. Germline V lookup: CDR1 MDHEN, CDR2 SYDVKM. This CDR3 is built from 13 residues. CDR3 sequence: CASRARWGETQYF. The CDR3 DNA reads TGTGCCAGCAGGGCCAGGTGGGGGGAGACCCAGTACTTC.

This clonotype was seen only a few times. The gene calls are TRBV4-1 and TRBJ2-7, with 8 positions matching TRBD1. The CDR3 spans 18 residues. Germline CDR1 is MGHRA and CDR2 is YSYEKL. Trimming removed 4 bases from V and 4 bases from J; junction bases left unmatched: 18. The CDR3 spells CASSPAYVRTGRRYEQYF. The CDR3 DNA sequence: TGCGCCAGCAGCCCCGCTTACGTACGGACAGGGAGAAGATACGAGCAGTACTTC.

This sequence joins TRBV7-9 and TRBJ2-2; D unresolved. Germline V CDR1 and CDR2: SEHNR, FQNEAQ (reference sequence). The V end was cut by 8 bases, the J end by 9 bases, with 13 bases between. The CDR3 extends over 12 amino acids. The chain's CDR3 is CASGSLGRELFF. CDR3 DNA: TGTGCCAGCGGATCCCTTGGAAGGGAGCTGTTTTTT.

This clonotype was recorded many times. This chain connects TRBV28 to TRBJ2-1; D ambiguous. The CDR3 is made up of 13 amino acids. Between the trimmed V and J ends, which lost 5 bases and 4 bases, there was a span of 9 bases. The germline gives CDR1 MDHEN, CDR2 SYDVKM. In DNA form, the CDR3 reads TGTGCCAGCAGTCCCTCGGATTACAATGAGCAGTTCTTC. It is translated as CASSPSDYNEQFF.

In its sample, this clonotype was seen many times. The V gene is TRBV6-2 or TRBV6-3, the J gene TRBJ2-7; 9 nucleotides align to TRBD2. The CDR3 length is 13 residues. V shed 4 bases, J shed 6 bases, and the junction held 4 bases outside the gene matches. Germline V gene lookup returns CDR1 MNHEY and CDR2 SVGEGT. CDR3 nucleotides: TGTGCCAGCAGTTTGGGACTAGCTTCCGAGCAGTACTTC. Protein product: CASSLGLASEQYF.

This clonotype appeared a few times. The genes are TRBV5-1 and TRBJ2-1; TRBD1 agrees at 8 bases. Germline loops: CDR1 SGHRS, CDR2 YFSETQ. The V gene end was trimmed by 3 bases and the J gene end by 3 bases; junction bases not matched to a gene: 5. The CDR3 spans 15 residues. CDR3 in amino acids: CASSSGTGVYNEQFF. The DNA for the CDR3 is TGCGCCAGCAGCTCCGGGACAGGAGTCTACAATGAGCAGTTCTTC.

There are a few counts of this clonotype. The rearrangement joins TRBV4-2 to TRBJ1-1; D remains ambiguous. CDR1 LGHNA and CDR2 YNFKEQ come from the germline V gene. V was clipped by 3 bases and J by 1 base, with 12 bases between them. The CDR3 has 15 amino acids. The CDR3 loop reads CASSQEHPANTEAFF. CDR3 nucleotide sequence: TGTGCCAGCAGCCAGGAACACCCAGCGAACACTGAAGCTTTCTTT.

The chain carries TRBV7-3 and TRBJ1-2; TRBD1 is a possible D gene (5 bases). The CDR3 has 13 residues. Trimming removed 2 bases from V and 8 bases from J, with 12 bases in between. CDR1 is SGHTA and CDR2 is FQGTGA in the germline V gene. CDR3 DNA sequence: TGTGCCAGCAGCTTATCGAGGGGAGACGGCTACACCTTC. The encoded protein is CASSLSRGDGYTF.

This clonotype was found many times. Here the CDR3 reads CSVDLRGGTGELFF. In DNA, the CDR3 is TGCAGCGTTGACCTTCGGGGGGGAACCGGGGAGCTGTTTTTT. The chain is built from TRBV29-1 and TRBJ2-2; 8 nucleotides agree with TRBD2. J gave up 5 bases and V 3 bases, and 5 bases lay outside the gene matches. Germline lookup yields CDR1 SQVTM and CDR2 ANQGSEA. This CDR3 is 14 amino acids long.

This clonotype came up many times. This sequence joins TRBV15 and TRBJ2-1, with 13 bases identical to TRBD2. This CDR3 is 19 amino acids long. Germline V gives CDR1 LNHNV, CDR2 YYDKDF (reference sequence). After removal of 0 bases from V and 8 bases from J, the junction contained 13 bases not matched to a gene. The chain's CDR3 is CATSRDSRTSGGFGYEQFF. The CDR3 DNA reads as TGTGCCACCAGCAGAGATTCTCGGACTAGCGGGGGATTCGGCTATGAGCAGTTCTTC.

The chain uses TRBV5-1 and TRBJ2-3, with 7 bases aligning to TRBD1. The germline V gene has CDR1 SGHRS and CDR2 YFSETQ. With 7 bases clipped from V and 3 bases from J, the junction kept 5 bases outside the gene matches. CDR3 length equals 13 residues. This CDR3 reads CASQTGRTDTQYF. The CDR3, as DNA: TGCGCCAGCCAGACAGGGCGAACAGATACGCAGTATTTT.